The rows below give T cell receptor beta chains drawn from one sample of a study of T-cell memory formation after mild COVID-19. TCRdb reprocessed the 5' RACE reads via MiXCR and lists one record per CDR3 protein. The table lists roughly 68,000 distinct CDR3 sequences, around 15% of them singletons, with around 29% in the top ten. Material for sequencing was PBMCs or a T cell subset sorted from them (not recorded which). The receptors here all came from an adult woman who had mild COVID-19 (a few samples of this study predate the infection). Cell type and time point are not known. Both conserved end residues are part of each CDR3. The D gene is left open where the match is weak. Size tells how often a clone was seen (once, few, many) or the class of an expanded clone, and some rows leave it out.

TRBD2	TRBJ2-3	TRBV9	few	TGTGCCAGCAGCGTACAGGGGTATTTAAGCGGGGGGCCCACAGATACGCAGTATTTT	CASSVQGYLSGGPTDTQYF
TRBD1	TRBJ1-1	TRBV11-2	.	TGTGCCAGCAGCTTTGGACAGGGGAGCACTGAAGCTTTCTTT	CASSFGQGSTEAFF
TRBD1	TRBJ2-7	TRBV4-1	.	TGCGCCAGCAGTCTCTCAGAGACAGGGCTCTACGAGCAGTACTTC	CASSLSETGLYEQYF
.	TRBJ2-1	TRBV7-6	few	TGTGCCAGCAGCTTAGTTGCCGGGGGCGCCGGGAATGAGCAGTTCTTC	CASSLVAGGAGNEQFF
TRBD2	TRBJ2-7	TRBV5-1	many	TGCGCCAGCAGCTTGATCAGCGGGGGTGCCTACGAGCAGTACTTC	CASSLISGGAYEQYF
TRBD1	TRBJ2-5	TRBV20-1	.	TGCAGTGCTCAAGATCTCGGACAGGGGGTTGAGACCCAGTACTTC	CSAQDLGQGVETQYF
.	TRBJ2-7	TRBV4-3	.	TGCGCCAGCAGCCAAGATCAGGTGGGTCTGGCCGAGCAGTACTTC	CASSQDQVGLAEQYF
.	TRBJ2-7	TRBV2	.	TGTGCCAGCAGTGAGTTCAAACCTTACTACGAGCAGTACTTC	CASSEFKPYYEQYF
.	TRBJ1-1	TRBV27	.	TGTGCCAGCATGTCGAACACTGAAGCTTTCTTT	CASMSNTEAFF
TRBD2	TRBJ2-7	TRBV29-1	few	TGCAGCGTTGAAGTCGGGACTATAAACTACGAGCAGTACTTC	CSVEVGTINYEQYF
.	TRBJ2-1	TRBV3-1	.	TGTGCCAGCAGCCAAGACGGGGACACGGATGATGAGCAGTTCTTC	CASSQDGDTDDEQFF
.	TRBJ1-1	TRBV30	.	TGTGCCTGGAGCCAAAGGGGGAACACTGAAGCTTTCTTT	CAWSQRGNTEAFF
TRBD1	TRBJ2-7	TRBV6-5	.	TGTGCCAGCAGTTACGGGACAGGGAACTACGAGCAGTACTTC	CASSYGTGNYEQYF
.	TRBJ1-6	TRBV20-1	few	TGCAGTGCTAGAGAGGGACACATGCGGTCACCCCTCCACTTT	CSAREGHMRSPLHF
.	TRBJ2-5	TRBV11-1	.	TGTGCCAGCGGATTCCGGGGGGCTGACCAAGAGACCCAGTACTTC	CASGFRGADQETQYF